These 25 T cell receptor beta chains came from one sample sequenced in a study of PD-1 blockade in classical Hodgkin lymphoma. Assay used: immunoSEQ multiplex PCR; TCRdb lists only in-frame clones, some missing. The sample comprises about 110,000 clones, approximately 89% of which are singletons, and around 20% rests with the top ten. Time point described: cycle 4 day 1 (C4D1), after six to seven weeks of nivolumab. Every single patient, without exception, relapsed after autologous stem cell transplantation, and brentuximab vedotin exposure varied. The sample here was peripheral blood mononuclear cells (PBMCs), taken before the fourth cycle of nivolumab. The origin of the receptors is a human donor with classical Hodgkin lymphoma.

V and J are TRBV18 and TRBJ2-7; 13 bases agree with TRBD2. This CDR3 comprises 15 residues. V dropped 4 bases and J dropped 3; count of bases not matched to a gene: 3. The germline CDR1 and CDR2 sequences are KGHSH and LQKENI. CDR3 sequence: CASSRGTSGNYEQYF. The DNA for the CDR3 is TGTGCCAGCTCACGGGGGACTAGCGGGAACTACGAGCAGTACTTC.

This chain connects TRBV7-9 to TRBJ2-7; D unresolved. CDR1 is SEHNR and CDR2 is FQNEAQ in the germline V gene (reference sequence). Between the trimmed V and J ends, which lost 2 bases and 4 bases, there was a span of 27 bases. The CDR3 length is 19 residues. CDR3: CASSLLQVIGPIGLYEQYF. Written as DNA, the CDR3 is TGTGCCAGCAGCTTACTCCAGGTGATAGGTCCTATAGGCCTTTACGAGCAGTACTTC.

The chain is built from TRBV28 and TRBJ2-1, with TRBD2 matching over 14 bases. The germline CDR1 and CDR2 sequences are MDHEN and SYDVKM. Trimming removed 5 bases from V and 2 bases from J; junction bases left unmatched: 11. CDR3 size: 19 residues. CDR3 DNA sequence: TGTGCCAGCAGTACGAGACTAGCGGGAGGGCCTATCCCCTACAATGAGCAGTTCTTC. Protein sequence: CASSTRLAGGPIPYNEQFF.

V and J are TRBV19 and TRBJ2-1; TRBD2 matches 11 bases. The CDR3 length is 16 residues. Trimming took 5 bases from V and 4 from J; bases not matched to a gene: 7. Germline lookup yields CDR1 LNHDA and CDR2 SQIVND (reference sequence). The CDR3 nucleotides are TGTGCCAGTAGTCCCCTAGCGGGAGGACCATACAATGAGCAGTTCTTC. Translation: CASSPLAGGPYNEQFF.

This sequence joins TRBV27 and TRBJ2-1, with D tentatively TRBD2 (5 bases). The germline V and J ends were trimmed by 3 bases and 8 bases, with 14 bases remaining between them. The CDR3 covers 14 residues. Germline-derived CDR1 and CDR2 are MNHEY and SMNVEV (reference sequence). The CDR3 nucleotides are TGTGCCAGCAGTTTTTTCGAGGGCCCCCATGAGCAGTTCTTC. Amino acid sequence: CASSFFEGPHEQFF.

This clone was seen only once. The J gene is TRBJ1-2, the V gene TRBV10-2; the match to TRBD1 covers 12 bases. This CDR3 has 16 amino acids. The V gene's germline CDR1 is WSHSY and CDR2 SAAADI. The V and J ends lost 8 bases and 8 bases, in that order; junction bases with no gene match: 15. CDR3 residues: CASYSGTGGAGAGYTF. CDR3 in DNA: TGCGCCAGCTACTCCGGGACAGGGGGCGCGGGGGCCGGCTACACCTTC.

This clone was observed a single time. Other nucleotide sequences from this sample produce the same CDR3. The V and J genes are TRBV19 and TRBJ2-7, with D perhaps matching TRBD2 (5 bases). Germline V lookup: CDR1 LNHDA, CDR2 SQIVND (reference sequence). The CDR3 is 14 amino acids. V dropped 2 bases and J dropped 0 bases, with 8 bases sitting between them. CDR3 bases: TGTGCCAGTAGTATAACGGGGTCCTCCTACGAGCAGTACTTC. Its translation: CASSITGSSYEQYF.

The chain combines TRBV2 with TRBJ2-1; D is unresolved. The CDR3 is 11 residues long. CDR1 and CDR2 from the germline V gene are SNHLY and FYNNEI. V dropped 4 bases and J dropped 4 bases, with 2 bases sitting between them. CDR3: CASSGYNEQFF. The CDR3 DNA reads TGTGCCAGCAGTGGGTACAATGAGCAGTTCTTC.

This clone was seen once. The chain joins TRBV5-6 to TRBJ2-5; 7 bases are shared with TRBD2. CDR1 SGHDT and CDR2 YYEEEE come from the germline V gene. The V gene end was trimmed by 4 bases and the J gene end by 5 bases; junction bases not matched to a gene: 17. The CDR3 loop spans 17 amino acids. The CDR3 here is CASSEDPARESRETQYF. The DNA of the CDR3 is TGTGCCAGCAGCGAGGACCCGGCGCGGGAGTCACGGGAGACCCAGTACTTC.

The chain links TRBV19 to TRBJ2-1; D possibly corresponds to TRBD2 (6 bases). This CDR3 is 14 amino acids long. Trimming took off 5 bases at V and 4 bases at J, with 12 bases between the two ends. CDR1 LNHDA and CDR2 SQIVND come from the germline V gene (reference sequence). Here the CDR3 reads CASSRDSGYNEQFF. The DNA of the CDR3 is TGTGCCAGTAGTCGAGATAGCGGATACAATGAGCAGTTCTTC.

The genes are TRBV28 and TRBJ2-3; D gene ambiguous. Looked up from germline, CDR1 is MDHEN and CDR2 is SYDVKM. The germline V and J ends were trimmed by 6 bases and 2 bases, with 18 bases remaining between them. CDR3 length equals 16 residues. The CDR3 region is CASSPSRVPYTDTQYF. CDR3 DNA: TGTGCCAGCAGCCCCTCTCGAGTCCCATACACAGATACGCAGTATTTT.

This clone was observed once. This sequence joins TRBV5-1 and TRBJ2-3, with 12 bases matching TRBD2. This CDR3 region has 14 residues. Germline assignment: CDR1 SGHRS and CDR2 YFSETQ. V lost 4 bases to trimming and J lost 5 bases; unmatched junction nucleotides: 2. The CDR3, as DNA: TGCGCCAGCAGCGGGGGACTAGCGGGAGATACGCAGTATTTT. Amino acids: CASSGGLAGDTQYF.

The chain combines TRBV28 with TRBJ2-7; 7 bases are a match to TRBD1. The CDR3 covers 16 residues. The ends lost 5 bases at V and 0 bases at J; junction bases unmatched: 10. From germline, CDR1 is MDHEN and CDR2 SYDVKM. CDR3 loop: CASSLSGQAPSYEQYF. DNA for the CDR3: TGTGCCAGCAGTCTAAGCGGACAGGCCCCCTCCTACGAGCAGTACTTC.

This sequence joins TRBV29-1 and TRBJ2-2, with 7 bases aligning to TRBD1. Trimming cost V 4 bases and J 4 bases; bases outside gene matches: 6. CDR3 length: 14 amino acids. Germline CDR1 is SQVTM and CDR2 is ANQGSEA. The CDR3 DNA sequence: TGCAGCGTTGCCGGAAGGGGGCGCACCGGGGAGCTGTTTTTT. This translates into CSVAGRGRTGELFF.

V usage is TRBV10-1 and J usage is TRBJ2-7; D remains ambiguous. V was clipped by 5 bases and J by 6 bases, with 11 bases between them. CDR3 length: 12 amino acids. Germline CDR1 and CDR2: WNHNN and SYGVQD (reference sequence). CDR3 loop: CASSYSWGEQYF. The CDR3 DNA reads TGCGCCAGCAGTTATTCCTGGGGCGAGCAGTACTTC.

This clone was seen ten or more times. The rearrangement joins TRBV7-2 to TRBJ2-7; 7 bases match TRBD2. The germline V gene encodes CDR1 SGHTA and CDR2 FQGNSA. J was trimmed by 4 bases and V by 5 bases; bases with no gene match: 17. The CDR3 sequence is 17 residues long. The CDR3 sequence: CASSRGTNPPSSYEQYF. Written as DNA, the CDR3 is TGTGCCAGCAGCCGGGGGACTAATCCTCCGTCCTCGTACGAGCAGTACTTC.

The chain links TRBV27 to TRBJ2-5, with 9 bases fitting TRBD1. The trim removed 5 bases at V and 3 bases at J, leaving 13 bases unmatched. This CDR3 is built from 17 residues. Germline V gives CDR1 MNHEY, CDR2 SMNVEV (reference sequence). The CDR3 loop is CASSQYPPGQGKETQYF. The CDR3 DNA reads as TGTGCCAGCAGTCAATACCCACCGGGACAGGGAAAAGAGACCCAGTACTTC.

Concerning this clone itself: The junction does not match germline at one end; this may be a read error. As DNA, the CDR3 is TGTGCCAGCAGCTTAGTAGAAACCGGGCAGGGGGACCCCACCGCCTCCTTC. This encodes CASSLVETGQGDPTASF. V and J are TRBV11-2 and TRBJ1-2, with 7 bases aligning to TRBD1. This CDR3 has 17 amino acids. Germline loops: CDR1 SGHAT, CDR2 FQNNGV. The full variable domain, in which reference TRBV11-2 and TRBJ1-2 provide the parts outside the CDR3, is EAGVAQSPRYKIIEKRQSVAFWCNPISGHATLYWYQQILGQGPKLLIQFQNNGVVDDSQLPKDRFSAERLKGVDSTLKIQPAKLEDSAVYLCASSLVETGQGDPTASFGSGTRLTVV.

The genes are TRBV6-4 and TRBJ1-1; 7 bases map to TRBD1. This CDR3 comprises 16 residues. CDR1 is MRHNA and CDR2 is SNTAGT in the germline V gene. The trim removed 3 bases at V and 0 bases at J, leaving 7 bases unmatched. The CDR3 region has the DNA TGTGCCAGCAGTGAGAGTCCCGGGACAGTGAACACTGAAGCTTTCTTT. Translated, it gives CASSESPGTVNTEAFF.

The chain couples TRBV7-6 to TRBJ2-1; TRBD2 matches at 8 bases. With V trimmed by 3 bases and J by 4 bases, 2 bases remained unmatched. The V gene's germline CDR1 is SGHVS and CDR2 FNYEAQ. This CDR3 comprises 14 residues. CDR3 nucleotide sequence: TGTGCCAGCAGCTTGGGCGGGAGGTACAATGAGCAGTTCTTC. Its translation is CASSLGGRYNEQFF.

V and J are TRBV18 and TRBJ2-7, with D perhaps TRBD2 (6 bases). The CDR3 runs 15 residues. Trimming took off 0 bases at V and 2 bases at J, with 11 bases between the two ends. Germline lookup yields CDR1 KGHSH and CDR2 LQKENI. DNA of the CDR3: TGTGCCAGCTCACCACCGAGGGAGGCTACCTACGAGCAGTACTTC. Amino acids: CASSPPREATYEQYF.

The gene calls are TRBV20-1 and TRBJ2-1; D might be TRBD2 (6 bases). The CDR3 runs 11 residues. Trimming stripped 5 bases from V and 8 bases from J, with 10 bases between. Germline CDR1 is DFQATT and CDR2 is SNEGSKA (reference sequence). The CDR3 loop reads CSAPRDYEQFF. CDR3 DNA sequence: TGCAGTGCTCCCAGGGACTATGAGCAGTTCTTC.

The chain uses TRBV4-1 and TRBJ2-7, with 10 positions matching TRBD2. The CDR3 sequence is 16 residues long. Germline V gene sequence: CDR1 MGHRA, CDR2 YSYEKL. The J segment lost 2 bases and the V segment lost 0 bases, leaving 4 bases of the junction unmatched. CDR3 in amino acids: CASSQDPAGGPYEQYF. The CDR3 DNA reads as TGCGCCAGCAGCCAAGACCCAGCGGGAGGGCCCTACGAGCAGTACTTC.

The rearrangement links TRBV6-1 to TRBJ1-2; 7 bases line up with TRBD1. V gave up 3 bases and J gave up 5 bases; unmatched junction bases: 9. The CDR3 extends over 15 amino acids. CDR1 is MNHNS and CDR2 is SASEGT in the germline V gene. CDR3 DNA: TGTGCCAGCAGTGAGGTCGTCCGGACAGGATATGGCTACACCTTC. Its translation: CASSEVVRTGYGYTF.

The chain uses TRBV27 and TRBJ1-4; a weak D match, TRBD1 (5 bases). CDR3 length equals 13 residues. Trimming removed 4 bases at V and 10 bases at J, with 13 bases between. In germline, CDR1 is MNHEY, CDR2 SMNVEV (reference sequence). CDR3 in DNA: TGTGCCAGCAGTTGGAGGTCTGGGGGAAAACTGTTTTTT. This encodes CASSWRSGGKLFF.